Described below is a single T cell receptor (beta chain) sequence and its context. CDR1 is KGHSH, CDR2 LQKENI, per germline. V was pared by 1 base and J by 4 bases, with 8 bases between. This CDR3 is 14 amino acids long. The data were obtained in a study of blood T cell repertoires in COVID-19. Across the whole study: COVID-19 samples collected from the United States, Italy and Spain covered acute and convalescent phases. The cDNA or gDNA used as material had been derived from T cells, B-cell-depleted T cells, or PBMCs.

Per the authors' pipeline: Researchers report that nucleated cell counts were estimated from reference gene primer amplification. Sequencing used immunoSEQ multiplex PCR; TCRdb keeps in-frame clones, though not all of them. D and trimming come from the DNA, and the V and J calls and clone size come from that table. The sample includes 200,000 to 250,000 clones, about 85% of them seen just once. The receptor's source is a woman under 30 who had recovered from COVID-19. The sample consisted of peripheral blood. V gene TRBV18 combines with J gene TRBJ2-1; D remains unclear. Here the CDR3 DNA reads TGTGCCAGCTCACCACGAGACAAGTACAATGAGCAGTTCTTC. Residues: CASSPRDKYNEQFF.